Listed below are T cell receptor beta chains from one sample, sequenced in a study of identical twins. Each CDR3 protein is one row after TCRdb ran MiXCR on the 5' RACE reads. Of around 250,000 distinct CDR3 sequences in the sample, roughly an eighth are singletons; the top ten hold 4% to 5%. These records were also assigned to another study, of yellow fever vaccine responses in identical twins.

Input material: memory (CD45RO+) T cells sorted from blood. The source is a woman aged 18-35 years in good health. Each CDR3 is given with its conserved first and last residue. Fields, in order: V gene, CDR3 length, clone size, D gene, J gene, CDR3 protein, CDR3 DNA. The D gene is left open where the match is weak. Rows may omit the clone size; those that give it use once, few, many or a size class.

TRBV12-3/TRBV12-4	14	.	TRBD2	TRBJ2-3	CASSGSGSLDTQYF	TGTGCCAGCAGTGGTAGCGGGAGTCTCGATACGCAGTATTTT
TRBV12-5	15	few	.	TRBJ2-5	CASGTGSWGGETQYF	TGTGCTAGTGGTACAGGGTCGTGGGGAGGAGAGACCCAGTACTTC
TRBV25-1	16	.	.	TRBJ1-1	CASSELARDSNTEAFF	TGTGCCAGCAGTGAATTGGCCCGAGACTCGAACACTGAAGCTTTCTTT
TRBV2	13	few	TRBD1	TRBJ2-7	CASKEDRVNEQYF	TGTGCCAGCAAGGAGGACAGGGTGAACGAGCAGTACTTC
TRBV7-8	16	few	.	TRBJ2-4	CASRPARTEAKNIQYF	TGTGCCAGCAGGCCCGCAAGGACCGAAGCCAAAAACATTCAGTACTTC
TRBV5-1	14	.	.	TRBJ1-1	CASSPRRIETEAFF	TGCGCCAGCAGCCCCCGACGTATCGAGACTGAAGCTTTCTTT
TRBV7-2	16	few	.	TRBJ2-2	CASSSDSGLVTGELFF	TGTGCCAGCAGCTCGGATTCGGGGTTGGTCACCGGGGAGCTGTTTTTT
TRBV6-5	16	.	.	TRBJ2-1	CASSYSVYGTYNEQFF	TGTGCCAGCAGTTACTCCGTTTACGGGACCTACAATGAGCAGTTCTTC
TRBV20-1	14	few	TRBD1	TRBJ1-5	CSATGTGGFQPQHF	TGCAGTGCTACCGGGACAGGGGGCTTTCAGCCCCAGCATTTT
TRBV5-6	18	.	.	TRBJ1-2	CASSLRGREGPANYGYTF	TGTGCCAGCAGCTTGCGGGGCAGGGAAGGCCCAGCTAACTATGGCTACACCTTC
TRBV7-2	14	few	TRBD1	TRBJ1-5	CASSLGDRPQPQHF	TGTGCCAGCAGCTTAGGGGACAGGCCTCAGCCCCAGCATTTT
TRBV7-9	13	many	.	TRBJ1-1	CASSSNSGLEAFF	TGTGCCAGCAGTTCTAACTCAGGGCTTGAAGCTTTCTTT
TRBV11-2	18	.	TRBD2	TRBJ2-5	CASSLDLGLAGGRGTQYF	TGTGCCAGCAGCTTAGATCTGGGACTAGCGGGGGGGCGGGGGACCCAGTACTTC
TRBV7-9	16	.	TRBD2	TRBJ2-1	CASSLGRGAGVNEQFF	TGTGCCAGCAGCTTAGGGCGGGGGGCAGGGGTCAATGAGCAGTTCTTC
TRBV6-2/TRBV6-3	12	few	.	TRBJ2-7	CASSTGIYEQYF	TGTGCCAGCAGTACAGGGATCTACGAGCAGTACTTC
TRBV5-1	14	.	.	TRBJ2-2	CASSLSGSTGELFF	TGCGCCAGCAGCTTAAGCGGTAGCACCGGGGAGCTGTTTTTT
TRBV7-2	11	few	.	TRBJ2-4	CASSFGQLQYF	TGTGCCAGCAGCTTCGGACAGTTACAGTACTTC
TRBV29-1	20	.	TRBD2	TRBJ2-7	CSVYGEGSGRTIFADYEQYF	TGCAGCGTATATGGGGAGGGGTCGGGACGGACGATTTTCGCCGATTACGAGCAGTACTTC
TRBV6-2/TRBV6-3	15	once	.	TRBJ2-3	CASTFVAGSTDTQYF	TGTGCCAGCACCTTTGTTGCGGGGAGCACAGATACGCAGTATTTT
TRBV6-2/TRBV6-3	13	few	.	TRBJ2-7	CASSWRGPDEQYF	TGTGCCAGCAGTTGGAGGGGTCCCGACGAGCAGTACTTC
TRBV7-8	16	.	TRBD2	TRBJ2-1	CASSSSSGGPFNEQFF	TGTGCCAGCAGCTCATCCTCGGGAGGGCCGTTCAATGAGCAGTTCTTC
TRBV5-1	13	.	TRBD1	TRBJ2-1	CASSGDRAHEQFF	TGCGCCAGCAGCGGGGACAGGGCCCATGAGCAGTTCTTC
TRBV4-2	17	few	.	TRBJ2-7	CASSQDQRLGSKYEQYF	TGTGCCAGCAGCCAGGACCAAAGACTAGGGTCGAAATACGAGCAGTACTTC
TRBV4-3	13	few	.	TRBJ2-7	CASSQIIRGEQYF	TGCGCCAGCAGCCAAATAATCAGGGGAGAGCAGTACTTC
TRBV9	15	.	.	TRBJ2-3	CASSPWGGLADTQYF	TGTGCCAGCAGCCCCTGGGGGGGGCTCGCAGATACGCAGTATTTT
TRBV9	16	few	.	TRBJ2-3	CASSVALTGRTDTQYF	TGTGCCAGCAGCGTAGCCCTGACGGGTCGCACAGATACGCAGTATTTT
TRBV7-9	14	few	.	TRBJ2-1	CASSSPTPLAVQFF	TGTGCCAGCAGCTCCCCGACGCCCCTCGCCGTGCAGTTCTTC
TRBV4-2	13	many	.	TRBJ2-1	CASSQDELTKQFF	TGTGCCAGCAGCCAAGATGAACTCACTAAGCAGTTCTTC
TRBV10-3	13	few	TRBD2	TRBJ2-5	CAISVGGQETQYF	TGTGCCATCAGCGTGGGGGGGCAAGAGACCCAGTACTTC
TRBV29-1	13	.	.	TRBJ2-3	CSAGGLGLGTQYF	TGCAGCGCCGGAGGACTGGGTCTTGGTACGCAGTATTTT
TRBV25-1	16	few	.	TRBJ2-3	CASSEYGAGAEDTQYF	TGTGCCAGCAGTGAATACGGGGCAGGGGCGGAAGATACGCAGTATTTT
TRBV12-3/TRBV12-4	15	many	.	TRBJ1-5	CASRRQVNSNQPQHF	TGTGCCAGCAGAAGACAGGTTAATAGCAATCAGCCCCAGCATTTT
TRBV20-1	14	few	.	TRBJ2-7	CSARGQGNSYEQYF	TGCAGTGCCAGAGGTCAGGGAAACTCCTACGAGCAGTACTTC
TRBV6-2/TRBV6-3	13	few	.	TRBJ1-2	CASRKDGNYGYTF	TGTGCCAGCAGGAAGGACGGTAACTATGGCTACACCTTC
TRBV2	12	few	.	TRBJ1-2	CASRDTRDGYTF	TGTGCCAGTCGGGACACAAGAGATGGCTACACCTTC
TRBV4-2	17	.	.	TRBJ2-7	CASSQDPWGSSTYEQYF	TGTGCCAGCAGCCAAGATCCCTGGGGGTCCTCAACCTACGAGCAGTACTTC
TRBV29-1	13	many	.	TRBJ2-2	CSVSLARAGELFF	TGCAGCGTTAGCCTAGCTCGCGCCGGGGAGCTGTTTTTT
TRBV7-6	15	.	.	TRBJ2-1	CASSLAVGAYNEQFF	TGTGCCAGCAGCTTAGCGGTGGGAGCATACAATGAGCAGTTCTTC
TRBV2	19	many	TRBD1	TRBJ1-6	CASSVSGQGVGAGNSPLHF	TGTGCCAGCAGTGTGAGCGGACAGGGGGTCGGGGCCGGTAATTCACCCCTCCACTTT
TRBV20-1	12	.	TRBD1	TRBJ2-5	CSSAGQGETQYF	TGCAGTTCAGCGGGACAGGGAGAGACCCAGTACTTC
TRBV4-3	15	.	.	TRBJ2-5	CASSPYLGRQETQYF	TGCGCCAGCAGCCCTTATCTCGGCAGACAAGAGACCCAGTACTTC
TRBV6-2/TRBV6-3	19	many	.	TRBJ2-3	CASSYSNGGGHRSTDTQYF	TGTGCCAGCAGTTACTCGAACGGCGGTGGACACCGAAGCACAGATACGCAGTATTTT
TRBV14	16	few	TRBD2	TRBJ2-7	CASSRGLAGGIYEQYF	TGTGCCAGCAGCCGAGGACTAGCGGGAGGTATCTACGAGCAGTACTTC
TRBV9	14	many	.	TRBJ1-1	CASSATGGATEAFF	TGTGCCAGCAGCGCCACAGGAGGGGCCACTGAAGCTTTCTTT
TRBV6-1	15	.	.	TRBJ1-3	CASSERQRSGNTIYF	TGTGCCAGCAGTGAACGACAACGCTCTGGAAACACCATATATTTT
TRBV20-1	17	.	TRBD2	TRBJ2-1	CSAVTLGGAPSYNEQFF	TGCAGTGCTGTAACCCTCGGGGGGGCCCCCTCCTACAATGAGCAGTTCTTC
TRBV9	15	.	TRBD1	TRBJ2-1	CASSVQDRGHNEQFF	TGTGCCAGCAGCGTACAGGACAGGGGGCACAATGAGCAGTTCTTC
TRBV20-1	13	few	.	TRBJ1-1	CSADLGGNTEAFF	TGCAGTGCTGACCTTGGGGGGAACACTGAAGCTTTCTTT
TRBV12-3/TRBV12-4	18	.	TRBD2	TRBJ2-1	CAFCLDTSGSSSYNEQFF	TGTGCCTTCTGTTTAGATACTAGCGGGAGTAGCTCCTACAATGAGCAGTTCTTC
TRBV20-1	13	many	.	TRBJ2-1	CSAPADPLAEQFF	TGCAGTGCCCCGGCCGATCCTTTAGCTGAGCAGTTCTTC
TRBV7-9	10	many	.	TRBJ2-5	CASSHETQYF	TGTGCCAGCAGCCATGAGACCCAGTACTTC
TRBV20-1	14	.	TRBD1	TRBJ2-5	CSAGRTGVQETQYF	TGCAGTGCTGGACGGACAGGCGTCCAAGAGACCCAGTACTTC